Below are 2 T cell receptor beta chains sequenced from a single sample in a study of T cell responses to AZD1222 COVID-19 vaccine. Profiled with immunoSEQ multiplex PCR; TCRdb holds only in-frame clones, not every one. The data hold around 140,000 clones, with around 92% observed a single time. The specimen was peripheral blood, collected 28 days after the second AZD1222 dose. All receptors derive from an adult who received the AZD1222 COVID-19 vaccine.

This chain connects TRBV28 to TRBJ1-2, with TRBD1 matching over 7 bases. After removal of 3 bases from V and 5 bases from J, the junction contained 9 bases not matched to a gene. The CDR3 is made up of 15 amino acids. The germline CDR1 and CDR2 sequences are MDHEN and SYDVKM. The CDR3 reads CASSLGGTATYGYTF. The CDR3 DNA sequence: TGTGCCAGCAGTTTGGGAGGGACAGCCACTTATGGCTACACCTTC.

V and J are TRBV12-5 and TRBJ2-1; TRBD1 aligns across 9 bases. V dropped 6 bases and J dropped 1; count of bases not matched to a gene: 7. The CDR3 runs to 16 residues. Germline V lookup: CDR1 LGHNT, CDR2 FRNRAP. The CDR3 coding sequence is TGTGCTAGTGGGGAAGACAGGGGGGTTTCCTACAATGAGCAGTTCTTC. The encoded protein is CASGEDRGVSYNEQFF.